A selection of T cell receptor beta chains follows, all from one sample in a study of cytomegalovirus exposure and HLA in healthy donors. TCRdb's copy holds only in-frame clones and misses some; the assay was immunoSEQ multiplex PCR. Of a few hundred thousand clones listed, about 80% were seen once; the top ten hold about 8%. The material sequenced was PBMCs. The receptors here all came from a woman aged 60-75 years in good health and CMV-seropositive. Both conserved end residues are part of each CDR3. The D gene is left open where the match is weak. For some rows the clone size is stated as once, few or many, or as a class when expanded; others skip it.

clone_size: NA
v_call: TRBV27
j_call: TRBJ1-2
d_call: TRBD1
cdr3_nt: TGTGCCAGCAGTCCCTTTCCGGGACAGCTGATTGCTAACTATGGCTACACCTTC
cdr3_aa: CASSPFPGQLIANYGYTF

clone_size: once
v_call: TRBV11-2
j_call: TRBJ2-2
d_call: NA
cdr3_nt: TGTGCCAGCAGCTTAGGGCAGTCCACCGGGGAGCTGTTTTTT
cdr3_aa: CASSLGQSTGELFF

clone_size: NA
v_call: TRBV28
j_call: TRBJ1-3
d_call: NA
cdr3_nt: TGTGCCAGCAGAAGGAGCTCTGGAAACACCATATATTTT
cdr3_aa: CASRRSSGNTIYF

clone_size: NA
v_call: TRBV7-9
j_call: TRBJ1-1
d_call: NA
cdr3_nt: TGTGCCAGCAGCTTTCAAGGGGCCTGGACTGAAGCTTTCTTT
cdr3_aa: CASSFQGAWTEAFF

clone_size: NA
v_call: TRBV7-3
j_call: TRBJ2-6
d_call: NA
cdr3_nt: TGTGCCAGCAGCTTACCATTCTCTGGGGCCAACGTCCTGACTTTC
cdr3_aa: CASSLPFSGANVLTF

clone_size: few
v_call: TRBV7-9
j_call: TRBJ2-7
d_call: TRBD1
cdr3_nt: TGTTCCAGCAGCTTCCTCCGGGACAGGTTGACCTACGAGCAGTACTTC
cdr3_aa: CSSSFLRDRLTYEQYF

clone_size: NA
v_call: TRBV27
j_call: TRBJ1-2
d_call: NA
cdr3_nt: TGTGCCAGCAGTTCGGCCGGGACTGCCAACTATGGCTACACCTTC
cdr3_aa: CASSSAGTANYGYTF

clone_size: NA
v_call: TRBV9
j_call: TRBJ2-3
d_call: TRBD2
cdr3_nt: TGTGCCAGCAGCGTAGTGGCGGGAGGGGGCACAGATACGCAGTATTTT
cdr3_aa: CASSVVAGGGTDTQYF

clone_size: few
v_call: TRBV5-4
j_call: TRBJ1-2
d_call: TRBD1
cdr3_nt: TGTGCCAGCAGCTCGCCCCGGGACAGGGGGCAACATGGCTACACCTTC
cdr3_aa: CASSSPRDRGQHGYTF

clone_size: NA
v_call: TRBV2
j_call: TRBJ2-2
d_call: NA
cdr3_nt: TGTGCCAGCATAGGAAGCGGGTCGAACACCGGGGAGCTGTTTTTT
cdr3_aa: CASIGSGSNTGELFF

clone_size: NA
v_call: TRBV5-1
j_call: TRBJ2-7
d_call: NA
cdr3_nt: TGCGCCAGCAGCTTGGGCCCTATTCCGGGCGAGCAGTACTTC
cdr3_aa: CASSLGPIPGEQYF

clone_size: NA
v_call: TRBV29-1
j_call: TRBJ2-1
d_call: NA
cdr3_nt: TGCAGCGTTGAAAGGGGGTATGGCAATGAGCAGTTCTTC
cdr3_aa: CSVERGYGNEQFF

clone_size: NA
v_call: TRBV5-4
j_call: TRBJ1-4
d_call: NA
cdr3_nt: TGTGCCAGCAGCTTGTGGGGCAGTCGACCAACTAATGAAAAACTGTTTTTT
cdr3_aa: CASSLWGSRPTNEKLFF

clone_size: NA
v_call: TRBV28
j_call: TRBJ1-2
d_call: TRBD1
cdr3_nt: TGTGCCAGCAGGGGACAGGGTGGGGACTATGGCTACACCTTC
cdr3_aa: CASRGQGGDYGYTF

clone_size: NA
v_call: TRBV2
j_call: TRBJ1-2
d_call: TRBD1
cdr3_nt: TGTGCCAGCAAAACAGGGGGTAATGGCTACACCTTC
cdr3_aa: CASKTGGNGYTF

clone_size: NA
v_call: TRBV10-2
j_call: TRBJ2-7
d_call: NA
cdr3_nt: TGCGCCAGCAGTGACTCCCAGGGGAAAGGTCCGTACGAGCAGTACTTC
cdr3_aa: CASSDSQGKGPYEQYF

clone_size: NA
v_call: TRBV7-9
j_call: TRBJ1-1
d_call: NA
cdr3_nt: TGTGCCAGCACCCGCGGACAGTCTGAAGCTTTCTTT
cdr3_aa: CASTRGQSEAFF

clone_size: NA
v_call: TRBV28
j_call: TRBJ2-3
d_call: NA
cdr3_nt: TGTGCCAGCAGTTTAGTGGGCCGGGATACGCAGTATTTT
cdr3_aa: CASSLVGRDTQYF

clone_size: NA
v_call: TRBV4-1
j_call: TRBJ1-1
d_call: NA
cdr3_nt: TGCGCCAGCAGCCAAGATAGACAGGCCGGGGTGGTGGCTGAAGCTTTCTTT
cdr3_aa: CASSQDRQAGVVAEAFF

clone_size: once
v_call: TRBV5-1
j_call: TRBJ1-2
d_call: NA
cdr3_nt: TGCGCCAGCAGCCGGGAGACCTCCGAATTTATTAGCTACACCTTC
cdr3_aa: CASSRETSEFISYTF

clone_size: NA
v_call: TRBV14
j_call: TRBJ2-3
d_call: NA
cdr3_nt: TGTGCCAGCAGCCAAGTACTTAGCGGCTCTAGCACAGATACGCAGTATTTT
cdr3_aa: CASSQVLSGSSTDTQYF

clone_size: NA
v_call: TRBV28
j_call: TRBJ2-7
d_call: NA
cdr3_nt: TGTGCCAGCAGTCCAGGATACGAGCAGTACTTC
cdr3_aa: CASSPGYEQYF

clone_size: NA
v_call: TRBV7-2
j_call: TRBJ2-3
d_call: TRBD2
cdr3_nt: TGTGCCAGCAGCTTAGTCGGCGGGGGGGGCCGTGGTACGCAGTATTTT
cdr3_aa: CASSLVGGGGRGTQYF

clone_size: NA
v_call: TRBV14
j_call: TRBJ2-2
d_call: TRBD2
cdr3_nt: TGTGCCAGCAGCCATGGACTAGCCGGTTACACCGGGGAGCTGTTTTTT
cdr3_aa: CASSHGLAGYTGELFF

clone_size: NA
v_call: TRBV19
j_call: TRBJ2-1
d_call: NA
cdr3_nt: TGTGCCAGTAGTATAGGATTGGGCACCTACAATGAGCAGTTCTTC
cdr3_aa: CASSIGLGTYNEQFF

clone_size: NA
v_call: TRBV14
j_call: TRBJ1-3
d_call: NA
cdr3_nt: TGTGCCAGCAGCCCCCTCGACTCCGGCTCTGGAAACACCATATATTTT
cdr3_aa: CASSPLDSGSGNTIYF

clone_size: NA
v_call: TRBV19
j_call: TRBJ1-1
d_call: TRBD1
cdr3_nt: TGTGCCAGTAGGGACAGGATACCGAACACTGAAGCTTTCTTT
cdr3_aa: CASRDRIPNTEAFF

clone_size: NA
v_call: TRBV30
j_call: TRBJ1-2
d_call: NA
cdr3_nt: TGTGCCTGGGTACAGGGAAACTCCTATGGCTACACCTTC
cdr3_aa: CAWVQGNSYGYTF

clone_size: NA
v_call: TRBV19
j_call: TRBJ2-3
d_call: NA
cdr3_nt: TGTGCCAGTAGTATCGACGGACTATTGACAGATACGCAGTATTTT
cdr3_aa: CASSIDGLLTDTQYF

clone_size: NA
v_call: TRBV5-1
j_call: TRBJ2-5
d_call: TRBD1
cdr3_nt: TGCGCCAGCAGCTTTACCGACAGGGGGGTAGAGACCCAGTACTTC
cdr3_aa: CASSFTDRGVETQYF